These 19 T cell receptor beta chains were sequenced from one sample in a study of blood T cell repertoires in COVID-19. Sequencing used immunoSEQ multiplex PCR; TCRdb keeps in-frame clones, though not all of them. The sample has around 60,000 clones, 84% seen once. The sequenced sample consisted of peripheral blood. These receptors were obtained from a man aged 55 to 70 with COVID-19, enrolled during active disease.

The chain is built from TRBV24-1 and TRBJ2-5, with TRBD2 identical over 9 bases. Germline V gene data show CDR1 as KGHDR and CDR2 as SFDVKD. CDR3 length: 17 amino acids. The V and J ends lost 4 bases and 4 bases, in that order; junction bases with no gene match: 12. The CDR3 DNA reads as TGTGCCACCAGTGACGTGAAGTGGCGGGAGGGCCGAGAGACCCAGTACTTC. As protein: CATSDVKWREGRETQYF.

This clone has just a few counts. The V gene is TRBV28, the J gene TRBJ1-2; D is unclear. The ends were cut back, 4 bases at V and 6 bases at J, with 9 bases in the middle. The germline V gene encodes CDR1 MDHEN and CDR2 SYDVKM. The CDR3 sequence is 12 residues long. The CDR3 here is CASSSYYNGYTF. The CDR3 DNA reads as TGTGCCAGCAGTTCCTATTATAATGGCTACACCTTC.

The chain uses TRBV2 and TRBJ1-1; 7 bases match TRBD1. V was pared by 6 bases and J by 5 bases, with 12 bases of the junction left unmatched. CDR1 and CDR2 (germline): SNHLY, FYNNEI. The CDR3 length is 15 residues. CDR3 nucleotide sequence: TGTGCCAGCAGGCAGGGGACAGCCTTTAGGACTGAAGCTTTCTTT. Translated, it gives CASRQGTAFRTEAFF. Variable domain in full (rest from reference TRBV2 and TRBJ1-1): EPEVTQTPSHQVTQMGQEVILRCVPISNHLYFYWYRQILGQKVEFLVSFYNNEISEKSEIFDDQFSVERPDGSNFTLKIRSTKLEDSAMYFCASRQGTAFRTEAFFGQGTRLTVV.

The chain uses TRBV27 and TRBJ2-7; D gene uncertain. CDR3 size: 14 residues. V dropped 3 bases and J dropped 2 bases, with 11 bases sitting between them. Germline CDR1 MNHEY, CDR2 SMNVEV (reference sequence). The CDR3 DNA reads TGTGCCAGCAGTTTTGAGGCCGAAACCTACGAGCAGTACTTC. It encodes CASSFEAETYEQYF.

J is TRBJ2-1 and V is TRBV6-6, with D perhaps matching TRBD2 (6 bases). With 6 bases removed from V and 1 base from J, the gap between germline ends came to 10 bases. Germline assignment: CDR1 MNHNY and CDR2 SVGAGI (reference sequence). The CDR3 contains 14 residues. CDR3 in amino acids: CASSVSGSYNEQFF. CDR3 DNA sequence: TGTGCCAGCAGCGTTAGCGGATCCTACAATGAGCAGTTCTTC.

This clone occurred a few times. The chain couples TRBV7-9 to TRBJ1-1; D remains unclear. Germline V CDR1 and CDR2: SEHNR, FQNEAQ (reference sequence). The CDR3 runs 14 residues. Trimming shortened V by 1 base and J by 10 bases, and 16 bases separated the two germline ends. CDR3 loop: CASSLGVSGSGAFF. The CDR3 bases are TGTGCCAGCAGCTTAGGGGTTTCGGGGTCCGGAGCTTTCTTT.

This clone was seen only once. The CDR3, as DNA: TGCGCCAGCAGCTTGTCAAGGGAGGGTCAAGGAATACGATTGGACACTGAAGCTTTCTTT. This codes for CASSLSREGQGIRLDTEAFF. The chain uses TRBV5-1 and TRBJ1-1; D ambiguous. This CDR3 spans 20 amino acids. Germline CDR1 reads SGHRS; CDR2 reads YFSETQ. V lost 1 base, J lost 3 bases, and 28 bases lay in between.

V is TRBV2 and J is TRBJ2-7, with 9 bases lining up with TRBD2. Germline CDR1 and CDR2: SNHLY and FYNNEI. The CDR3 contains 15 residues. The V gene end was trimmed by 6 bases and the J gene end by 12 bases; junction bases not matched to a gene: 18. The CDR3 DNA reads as TGTGCCAGCAGCGAACGCCGCGGGGGGGACAGTAAGGGGTACTTC. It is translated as CASSERRGGDSKGYF. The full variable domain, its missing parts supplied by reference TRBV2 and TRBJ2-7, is EPEVTQTPSHQVTQMGQEVILRCVPISNHLYFYWYRQILGQKVEFLVSFYNNEISEKSEIFDDQFSVERPDGSNFTLKIRSTKLEDSAMYFCASSERRGGDSKGYFGPGTRLTVT.

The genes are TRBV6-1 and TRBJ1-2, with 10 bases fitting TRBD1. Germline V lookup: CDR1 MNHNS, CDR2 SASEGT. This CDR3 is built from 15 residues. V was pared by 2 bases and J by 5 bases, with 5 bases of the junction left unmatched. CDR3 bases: TGTGCCAGCAGTGAACAGGGGACAGGGGTTTATGGCTACACCTTC. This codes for CASSEQGTGVYGYTF.

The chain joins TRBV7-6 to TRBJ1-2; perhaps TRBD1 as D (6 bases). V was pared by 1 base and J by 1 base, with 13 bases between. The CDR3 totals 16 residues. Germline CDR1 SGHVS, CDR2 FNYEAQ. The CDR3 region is CASSLGPRTVNYGYTF. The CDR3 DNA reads TGTGCCAGCAGCTTAGGGCCCCGGACAGTTAACTATGGCTACACCTTC.

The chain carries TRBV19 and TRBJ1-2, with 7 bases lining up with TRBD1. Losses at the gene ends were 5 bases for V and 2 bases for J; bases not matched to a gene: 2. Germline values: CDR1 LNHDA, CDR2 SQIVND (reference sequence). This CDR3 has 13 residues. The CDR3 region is CASSVTGNYGYTF. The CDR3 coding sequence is TGTGCCAGTAGTGTGACAGGGAACTATGGCTACACCTTC.

The CDR3 reads CASSLVRSSYNSPLHF. In DNA form, the CDR3 reads TGTGCCAGCAGTTTAGTTAGGAGCTCCTATAATTCACCCCTCCACTTT. This rearrangement joins TRBV28 to TRBJ1-6; D unresolved. V lost 2 bases and J lost 0, with 8 bases in between. Germline V gene lookup returns CDR1 MDHEN and CDR2 SYDVKM. The CDR3 loop spans 16 amino acids.

CDR3 protein: CAISVGQVYTEAFF. The CDR3 DNA follows: TGTGCCATCAGTGTCGGACAGGTCTACACTGAAGCTTTCTTT. The chain is built from TRBV10-3 and TRBJ1-1, with 7 bases lining up with TRBD1. Unmatched junction bases numbered 5, after V lost 4 bases and J lost 3 bases. CDR1 ENHRY and CDR2 SYGVKD come from the germline V gene. The CDR3 totals 14 residues.

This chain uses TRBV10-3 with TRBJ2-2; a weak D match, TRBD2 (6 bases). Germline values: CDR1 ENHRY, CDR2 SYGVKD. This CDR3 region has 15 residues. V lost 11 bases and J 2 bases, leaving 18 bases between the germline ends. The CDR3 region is CAVGVGLTNTGELFF. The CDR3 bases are TGTGCCGTCGGGGTGGGACTGACTAACACCGGGGAGCTGTTTTTT.

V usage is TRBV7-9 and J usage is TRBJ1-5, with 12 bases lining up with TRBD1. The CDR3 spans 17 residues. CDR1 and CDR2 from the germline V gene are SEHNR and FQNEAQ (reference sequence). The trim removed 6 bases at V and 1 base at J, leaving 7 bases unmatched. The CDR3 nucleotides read TGTGCCAGCAGTTCCGGGACAGGGGGCGGGAGCAATCAGCCCCAGCATTTT. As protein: CASSSGTGGGSNQPQHF.

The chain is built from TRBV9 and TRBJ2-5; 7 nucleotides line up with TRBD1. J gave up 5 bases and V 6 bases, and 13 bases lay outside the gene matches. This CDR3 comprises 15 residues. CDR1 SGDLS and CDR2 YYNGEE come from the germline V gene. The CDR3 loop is CASTHGRGRSETQYF. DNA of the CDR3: TGTGCCAGCACCCATGGTAGGGGGCGGTCGGAGACCCAGTACTTC. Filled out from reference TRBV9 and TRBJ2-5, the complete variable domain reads DSGVTQTPKHLITATGQRVTLRCSPRSGDLSVYWYQQSLDQGLQFLIQYYNGEERAKGNILERFSAQQFPDLHSELNLSSLELGDSALYFCASTHGRGRSETQYFGPGTRLLVL.

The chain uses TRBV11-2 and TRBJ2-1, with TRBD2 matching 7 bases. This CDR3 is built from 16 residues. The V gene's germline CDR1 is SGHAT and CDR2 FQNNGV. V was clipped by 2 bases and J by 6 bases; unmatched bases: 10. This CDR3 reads CASSLMGGSGANEQFF. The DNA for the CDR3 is TGTGCCAGCAGCTTAATGGGCGGGAGTGGAGCCAATGAGCAGTTCTTC.

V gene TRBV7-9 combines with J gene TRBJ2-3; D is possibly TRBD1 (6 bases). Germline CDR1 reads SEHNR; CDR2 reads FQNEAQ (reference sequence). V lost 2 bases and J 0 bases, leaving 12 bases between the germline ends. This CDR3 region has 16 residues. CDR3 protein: CASSLRGSWSTDTQYF. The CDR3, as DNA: TGTGCCAGCAGCTTAAGGGGGAGTTGGAGCACAGATACGCAGTATTTT.

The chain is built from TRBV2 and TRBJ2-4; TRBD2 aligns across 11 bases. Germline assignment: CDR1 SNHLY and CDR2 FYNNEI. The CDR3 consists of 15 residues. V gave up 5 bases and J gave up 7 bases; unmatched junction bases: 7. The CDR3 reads CASSFSGGAVNIQYF. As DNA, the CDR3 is TGTGCCAGCAGTTTTAGCGGGGGGGCCGTTAACATTCAGTACTTC.